Described below is a single T cell receptor (beta chain) sequence and its context. There are a few counts of this clone. This clone's antigen is unknown. Base qualities are not recorded, but no much larger clone differs from it by a single base. The data are from a study of blood T cell repertoires in COVID-19 (TCRdb year 2020). For the wider study: Samples covering the acute and convalescent phases of COVID-19 were provided by collaborators in the United States, Italy and Spain. The material from the prospective study consisted of cDNA or gDNA derived from T cells, B-cell-depleted T cells, or PBMCs. Subjects who had been exposed to COVID-19, were actively infected with it, or had recovered from it provided the deeply sampled blood TCRbeta repertoires that made up the dataset. A freely available public database, intended as a resource for researchers studying the immune response to SARS-CoV-2, is where the repertoires were released. Samples came from the ongoing ImmuneRACE study (first 160 participants) plus 1,254 subjects from 6 global collaborators. The sample metadata nearly always contained a de-identified subject ID, COVID-19 status, age in years and sex. Where HLA class I and class II types were available, the types were taken from metadata supplied by the sample provider, not from assay-based typing. Beyond this particular receptor, the publication reports: The quantity of clinical and demographic metadata differed by source and by participant and was supplied without curation.

TCRbeta CDR3 regions were amplified from genomic DNA by means of the immunoSEQ Assay, a bias-controlled multiplex PCR. The paper's processing steps were these. Within the assay, amplification of reference gene primers was used to estimate how many nucleated cells each sample contained. Sequence reads were collapsed and filtered to measure the absolute abundance of every unique TCRbeta CDR3 rearrangement. For each sample, productive Simpson clonality was calculated as the square root of Simpson's diversity index across productive rearrangements. TCRdb obtained this table from immuneACCESS and retained in-frame rearrangements with V and J assigned. These tables miss some clones; where compared with another copy, unresolved V genes account for less than half of the shortfall, and the remainder is unexplained. The V and J calls and clone size are taken from that table; D and trimming were inferred from the DNA. This sample gives around 120,000 clones in total; about 87% of them show up just once. 25% to 30% of the sample goes to the ten largest clones.

CDR1 is given as SGHVS and CDR2 as FQNEAQ, both from the germline V gene. The CDR3 holds 16 amino acids from the cysteine to the phenylalanine. Only CDR3 DNA remains: 48 bases, in frame from the first base. V is cut back by 6 bases and J by 0 bases, with 7 bases in the junction unmatched. Collaborating institutions collected whole blood in K2EDTA tubes following their own protocols. For TCRbeta analysis, collaborators shipped samples in one of three forms: frozen whole blood, isolated PBMCs, or DNA extracted from either of those sample types. Sequenced: peripheral blood. The clonotype was recovered from a woman aged 70-85 years with acute or convalescent COVID-19. Recombination linked TRBV7-8 to TRBJ1-3, with TRBD1 identical over 8 junction bases. CDR3 reads: CASSGQGAISGNTIYF. The bases are TGTGCCAGCAGTGGGCAGGGGGCGATCTCTGGAAACACCATATATTTT.